Presented here are 3 T cell receptor beta chains from one specimen sequenced in a study of T cell repertoires in cytomegalovirus infection. One entry per CDR3 protein, called by TCRdb with MiXCR from the reads. The sample gives some 54,000 distinct CDR3 sequences, less than 20% of which show up once; roughly 75% is in the top ten. The antigens of these receptors remain unknown. The sample consisted of CD8+ T cells from cultured PBMCs, taken from culture after CMV antigen stimulation. The origin of the receptors is a human donor in good health (CMV status not recorded). Some clones in this sample may be carry-over from other donors' samples.

This clonotype was picked up a small number of times. This chain uses TRBV7-2 with TRBJ1-6; TRBD1 agrees at 7 bases. Per the germline V gene, CDR1 is SGHTA and CDR2 is FQGNSA. This CDR3 contains 16 residues. V shed 4 bases and J 4 bases; nucleotides not matched to a gene: 7. In DNA, the CDR3 is TGTGCCAGCAGCTCTAACCGGGACAGATATAATTCACCCCTCCACTTT. Translated: CASSSNRDRYNSPLHF.

The rearrangement uses TRBV9 and TRBJ2-3; 10 nucleotides align to TRBD2. Germline V gives CDR1 SGDLS, CDR2 YYNGEE. This CDR3 is 16 amino acids long. With 3 bases clipped from V and 4 bases from J, the junction kept 8 bases outside the gene matches. CDR3 amino acids: CASSGTLAGGPDTQYF. The CDR3 bases are TGTGCCAGCAGCGGTACCTTAGCGGGGGGCCCAGATACGCAGTATTTT.

For the CDR3, the DNA is TGTGCCAGCAGTTTAGGGGACAGGCCTTTAAGTTCACCCCTCCACTTT. This sequence encodes CASSLGDRPLSSPLHF. The chain uses TRBV27 and TRBJ1-6; TRBD1 matches at 8 bases. This CDR3 has 16 residues. CDR1 and CDR2 from the germline V gene are MNHEY and SMNVEV (reference sequence). V shed 2 bases and J 9 bases; nucleotides not matched to a gene: 9.